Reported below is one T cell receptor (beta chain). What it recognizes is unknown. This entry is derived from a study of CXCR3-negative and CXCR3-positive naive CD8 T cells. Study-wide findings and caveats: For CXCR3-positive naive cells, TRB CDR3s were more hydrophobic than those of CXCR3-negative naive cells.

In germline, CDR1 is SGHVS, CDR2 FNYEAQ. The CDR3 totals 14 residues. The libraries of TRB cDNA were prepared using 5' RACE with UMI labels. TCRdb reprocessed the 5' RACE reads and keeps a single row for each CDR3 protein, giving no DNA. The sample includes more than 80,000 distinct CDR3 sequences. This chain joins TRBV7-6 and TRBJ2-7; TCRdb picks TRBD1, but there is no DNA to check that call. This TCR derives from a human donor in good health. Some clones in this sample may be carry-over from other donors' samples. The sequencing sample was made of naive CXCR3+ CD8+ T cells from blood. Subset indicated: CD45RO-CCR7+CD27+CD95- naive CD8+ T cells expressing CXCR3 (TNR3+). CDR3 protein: CASSLVDRGYEQYF.